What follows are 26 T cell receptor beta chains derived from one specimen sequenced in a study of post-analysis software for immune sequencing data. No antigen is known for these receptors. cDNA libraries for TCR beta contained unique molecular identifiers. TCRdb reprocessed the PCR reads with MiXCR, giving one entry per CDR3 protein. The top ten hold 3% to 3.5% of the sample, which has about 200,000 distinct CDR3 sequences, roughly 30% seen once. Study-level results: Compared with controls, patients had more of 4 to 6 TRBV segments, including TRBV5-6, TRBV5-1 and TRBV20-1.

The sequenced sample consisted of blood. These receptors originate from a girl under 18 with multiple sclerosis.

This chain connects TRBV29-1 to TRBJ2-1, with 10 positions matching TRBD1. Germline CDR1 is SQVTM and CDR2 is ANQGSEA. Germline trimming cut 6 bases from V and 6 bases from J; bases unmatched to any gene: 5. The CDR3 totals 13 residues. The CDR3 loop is CSVERQGANEQFF. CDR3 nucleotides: TGCAGCGTCGAAAGACAGGGGGCCAATGAGCAGTTCTTC.

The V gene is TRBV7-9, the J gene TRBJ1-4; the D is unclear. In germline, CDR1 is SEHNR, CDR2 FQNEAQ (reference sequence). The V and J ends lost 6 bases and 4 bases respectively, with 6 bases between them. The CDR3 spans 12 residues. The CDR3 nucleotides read TGTGCCAGCAGTAGTCATAATGAAAAACTGTTTTTT. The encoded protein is CASSSHNEKLFF.

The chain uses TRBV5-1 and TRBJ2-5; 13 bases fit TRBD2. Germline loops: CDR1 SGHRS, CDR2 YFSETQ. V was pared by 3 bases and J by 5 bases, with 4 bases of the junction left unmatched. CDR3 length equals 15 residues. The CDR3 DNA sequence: TGCGCCAGCAGCTATGGACTAGCGGGAGTTGAGACCCAGTACTTC. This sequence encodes CASSYGLAGVETQYF.

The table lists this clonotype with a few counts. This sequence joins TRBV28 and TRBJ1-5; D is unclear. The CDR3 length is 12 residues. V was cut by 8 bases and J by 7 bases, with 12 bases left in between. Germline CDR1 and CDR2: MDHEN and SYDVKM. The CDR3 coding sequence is TGTGCCAGCTCGTATGGGGTGCAGCCCCAGCATTTT. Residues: CASSYGVQPQHF.

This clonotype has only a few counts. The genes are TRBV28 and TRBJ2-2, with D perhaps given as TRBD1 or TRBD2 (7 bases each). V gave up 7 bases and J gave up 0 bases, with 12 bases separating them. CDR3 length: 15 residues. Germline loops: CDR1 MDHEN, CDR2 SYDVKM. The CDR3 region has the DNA TGTGCCAGCACTTCAGGGGGGGCGAACACCGGGGAGCTGTTTTTT. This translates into CASTSGGANTGELFF.

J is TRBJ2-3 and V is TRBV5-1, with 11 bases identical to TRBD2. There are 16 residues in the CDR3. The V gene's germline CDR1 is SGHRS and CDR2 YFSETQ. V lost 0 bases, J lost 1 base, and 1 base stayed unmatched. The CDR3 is CASSLGGLAGTDTQYF. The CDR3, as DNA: TGCGCCAGCAGCTTGGGGGGACTAGCGGGCACAGATACGCAGTATTTT.

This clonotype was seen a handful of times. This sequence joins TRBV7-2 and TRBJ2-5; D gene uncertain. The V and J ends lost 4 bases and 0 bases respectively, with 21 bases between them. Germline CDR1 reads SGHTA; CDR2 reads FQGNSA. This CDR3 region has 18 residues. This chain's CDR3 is CASSSLWLTGRNQETQYF. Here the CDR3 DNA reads TGTGCCAGCAGCTCACTTTGGCTGACTGGACGGAACCAAGAGACCCAGTACTTC.

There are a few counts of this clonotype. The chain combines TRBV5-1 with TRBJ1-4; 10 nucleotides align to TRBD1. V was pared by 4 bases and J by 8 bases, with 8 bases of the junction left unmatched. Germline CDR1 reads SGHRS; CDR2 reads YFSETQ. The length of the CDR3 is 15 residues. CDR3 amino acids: CASSLGGTGEEKLFF. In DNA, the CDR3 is TGCGCCAGCAGCCTCGGTGGGACAGGGGAGGAAAAACTGTTTTTT.

The CDR3: CASSSRDSNSNEQFF. CDR3 DNA sequence: TGTGCCAGCAGCTCCCGGGACTCGAACTCCAATGAGCAGTTCTTC. This chain joins TRBV7-8 and TRBJ2-1; a possible D gene is TRBD2 (6 bases). This CDR3 is 15 amino acids long. The germline gives CDR1 SGHVS, CDR2 FQNEAQ. V lost 4 bases, J lost 6 bases, and 16 bases lay in between.

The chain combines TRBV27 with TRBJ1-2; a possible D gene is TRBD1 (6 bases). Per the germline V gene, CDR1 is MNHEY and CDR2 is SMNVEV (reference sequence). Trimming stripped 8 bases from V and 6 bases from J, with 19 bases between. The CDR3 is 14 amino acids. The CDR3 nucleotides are TGTGCCAGCTCATCTAGGGGGGGTTCAGATGGCTACACCTTC. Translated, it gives CASSSRGGSDGYTF.

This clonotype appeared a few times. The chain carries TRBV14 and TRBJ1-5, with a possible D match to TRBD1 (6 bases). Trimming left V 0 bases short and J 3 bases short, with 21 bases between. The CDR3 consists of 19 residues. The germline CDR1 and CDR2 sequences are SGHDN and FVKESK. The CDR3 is CASSQDSAIPDSLNQPQHF. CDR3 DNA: TGTGCCAGCAGCCAAGATTCGGCTATACCGGACAGTCTCAATCAGCCCCAGCATTTT.

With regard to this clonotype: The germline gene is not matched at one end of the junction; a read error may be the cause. The CDR3 coding sequence is TGTGCCAGCAGCTCCTTCGGGACAGGGAAAGTTTTCAATAGCAATCCGCCCCAGCATTTT. Residues: CASSSFGTGKVFNSNPPQHF. The gene calls are TRBV5-6 and TRBJ1-5, with 9 bases matching TRBD1. Germline V gene lookup returns CDR1 SGHDT and CDR2 YYEEEE. CDR3 length: 20 amino acids.

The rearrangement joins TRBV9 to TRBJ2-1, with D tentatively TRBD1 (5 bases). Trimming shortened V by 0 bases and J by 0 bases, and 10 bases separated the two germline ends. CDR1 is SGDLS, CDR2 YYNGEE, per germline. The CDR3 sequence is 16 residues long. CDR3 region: CASSVASDSSYNEQFF. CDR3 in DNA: TGTGCCAGCAGCGTAGCCAGCGACAGCTCCTACAATGAGCAGTTCTTC.

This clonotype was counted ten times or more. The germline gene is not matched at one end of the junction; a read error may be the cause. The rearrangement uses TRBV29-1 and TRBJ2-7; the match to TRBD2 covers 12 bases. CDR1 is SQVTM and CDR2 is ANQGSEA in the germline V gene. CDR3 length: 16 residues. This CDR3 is CSVEGLAGSKPYEQYF. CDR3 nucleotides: TGCAGCGTGGAAGGACTAGCGGGATCTAAACCCTACGAGCAGTACTTC.

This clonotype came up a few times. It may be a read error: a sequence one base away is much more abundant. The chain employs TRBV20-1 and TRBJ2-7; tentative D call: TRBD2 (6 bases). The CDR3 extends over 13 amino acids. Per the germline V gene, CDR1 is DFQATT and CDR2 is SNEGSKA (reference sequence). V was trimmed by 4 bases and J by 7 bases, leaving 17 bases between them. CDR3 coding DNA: TGCAGTGCTATGGCTAGCGTCTACAATGAGCAGTACTTC. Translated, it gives CSAMASVYNEQYF.

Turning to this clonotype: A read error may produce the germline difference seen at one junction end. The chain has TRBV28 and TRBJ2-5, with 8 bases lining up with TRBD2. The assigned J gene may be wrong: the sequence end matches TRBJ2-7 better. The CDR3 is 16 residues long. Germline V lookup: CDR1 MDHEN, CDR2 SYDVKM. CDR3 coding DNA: TGCGCCAGCGCAACCTACCGGGGGGGGAAAGTTTACGAGCAGTACTTC. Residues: CASATYRGGKVYEQYF.

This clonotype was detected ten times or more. Here the CDR3 reads CSVSSDYDSPLHF. The CDR3 DNA reads TGCAGCGTATCCAGCGATTATGATTCACCCCTCCACTTT. This chain links TRBV29-1 with TRBJ1-6, with D uncertain. V gave up 6 bases and J gave up 8 bases, with 14 bases separating them. This CDR3 is built from 13 residues. Germline values: CDR1 SQVTM, CDR2 ANQGSEA.

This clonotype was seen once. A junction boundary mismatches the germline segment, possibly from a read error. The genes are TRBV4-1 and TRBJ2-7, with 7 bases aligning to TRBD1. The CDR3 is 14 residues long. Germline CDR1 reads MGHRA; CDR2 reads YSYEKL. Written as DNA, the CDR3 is TGCGCCAGCAGTCAAGTTGGGACAGACTACGAGCGGTACTTC. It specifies CASSQVGTDYERYF.

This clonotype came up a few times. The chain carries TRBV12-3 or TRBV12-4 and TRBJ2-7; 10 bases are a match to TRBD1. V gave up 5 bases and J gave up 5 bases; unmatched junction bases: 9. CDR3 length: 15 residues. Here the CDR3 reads CASSLSGTGDHEQYF. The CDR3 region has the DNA TGTGCCAGCAGTCTTTCCGGGACAGGGGACCACGAGCAGTACTTC.

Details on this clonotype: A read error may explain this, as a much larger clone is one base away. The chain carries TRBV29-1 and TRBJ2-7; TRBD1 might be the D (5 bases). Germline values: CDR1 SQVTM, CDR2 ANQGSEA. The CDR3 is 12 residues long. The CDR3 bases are TGCAACGCTTTGACTGGGGCGGACGAGCAGTACTTC. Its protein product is CNALTGADEQYF.

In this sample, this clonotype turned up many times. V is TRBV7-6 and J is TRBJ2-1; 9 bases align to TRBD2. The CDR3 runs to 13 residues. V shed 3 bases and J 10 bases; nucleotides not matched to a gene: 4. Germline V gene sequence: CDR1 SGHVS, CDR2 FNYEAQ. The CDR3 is CASSFTGTSEQFF. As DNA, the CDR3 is TGTGCCAGCAGCTTCACCGGGACTAGCGAGCAGTTCTTC.

As DNA, the CDR3 is TGTGCCAGCAGTGAACAGGGGGGGGGCACTGAAGCTTTCTTT. Residues: CASSEQGGGTEAFF. The V and J genes are TRBV2 and TRBJ1-1; 7 nucleotides match TRBD1. Trimming removed 2 bases from V and 4 bases from J; junction bases left unmatched: 4. From germline, CDR1 is SNHLY and CDR2 FYNNEI. The CDR3 sequence is 14 residues long.

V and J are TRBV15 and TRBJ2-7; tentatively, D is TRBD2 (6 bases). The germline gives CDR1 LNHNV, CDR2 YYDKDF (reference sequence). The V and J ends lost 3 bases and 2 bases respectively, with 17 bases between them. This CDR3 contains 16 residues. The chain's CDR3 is CATSSLSGQETYEQYF. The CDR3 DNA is TGTGCCACCAGCAGTCTCAGCGGGCAGGAAACCTACGAGCAGTACTTC.

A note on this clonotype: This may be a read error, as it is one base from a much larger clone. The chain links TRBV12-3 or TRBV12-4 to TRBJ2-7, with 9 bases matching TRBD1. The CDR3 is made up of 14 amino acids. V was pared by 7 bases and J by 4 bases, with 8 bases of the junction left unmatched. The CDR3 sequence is CASKWGQGNYEQYF. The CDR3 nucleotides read TGTGCCAGCAAATGGGGACAGGGAAATTACGAGCAGTACTTC.

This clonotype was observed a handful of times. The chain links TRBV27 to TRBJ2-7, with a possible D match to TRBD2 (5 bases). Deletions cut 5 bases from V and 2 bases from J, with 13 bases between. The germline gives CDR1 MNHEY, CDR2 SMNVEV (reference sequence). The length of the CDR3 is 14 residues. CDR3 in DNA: TGTGCCAGCAGTCCCCATCAGGAGGCCTACGAGCAGTACTTC. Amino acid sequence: CASSPHQEAYEQYF.

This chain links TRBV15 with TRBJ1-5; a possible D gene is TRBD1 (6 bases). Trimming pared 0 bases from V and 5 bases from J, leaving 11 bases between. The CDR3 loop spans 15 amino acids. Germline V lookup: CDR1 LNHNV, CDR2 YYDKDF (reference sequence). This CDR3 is CATSREAGADQPQHF. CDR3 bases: TGTGCCACCAGCAGAGAAGCAGGGGCTGATCAGCCCCAGCATTTT.